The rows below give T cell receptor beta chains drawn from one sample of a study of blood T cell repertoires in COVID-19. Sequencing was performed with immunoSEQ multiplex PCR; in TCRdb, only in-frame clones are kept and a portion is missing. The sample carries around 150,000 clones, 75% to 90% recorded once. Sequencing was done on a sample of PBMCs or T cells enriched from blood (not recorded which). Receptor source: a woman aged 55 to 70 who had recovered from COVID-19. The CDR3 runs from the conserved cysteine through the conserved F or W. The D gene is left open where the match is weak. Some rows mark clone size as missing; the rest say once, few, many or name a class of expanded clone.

TGCGCCAGCAGGCCGGGACAGAGGGATTCACCCCTCCACTTT	CASRPGQRDSPLHF	TRBD1	TRBJ1-6	.	TRBV5-1
TGTGCCAGCTCACCCCCAAGCGGGTATCTAGAGACCCAGTACTTC	CASSPPSGYLETQYF	.	TRBJ2-5	.	TRBV18
TGTGCCAGCAGCCCTTATCAAGCGGGTCCCTACAATGAGCAGTTCTTC	CASSPYQAGPYNEQFF	.	TRBJ2-1	.	TRBV3-1/TRBV3-2
TGTGCCCGACACGAGCAGTCCTACGAGCAGTACTTC	CARHEQSYEQYF	.	TRBJ2-7	.	TRBV19
TGTGCCAGCAGCCAAGTTGCGGACAGGGGCTACACCTTC	CASSQVADRGYTF	TRBD1	TRBJ1-2	.	TRBV3-1/TRBV3-2
TGTGCCAGCTCACCGCAGGGAATGGCCACCGGGGGTGAGCAGTTCTTC	CASSPQGMATGGEQFF	.	TRBJ2-1	few	TRBV18
TGTGCCAGCAGCCCTTTTGGTGCGAAGGGGGACACTGAAGCTTTCTTT	CASSPFGAKGDTEAFF	.	TRBJ1-1	.	TRBV6-2/TRBV6-3
TGTGCCAGCAGCTCCGAGACAGGGGGAGGAGTCGTGAAGACCCAGTACTTC	CASSSETGGGVVKTQYF	TRBD1	TRBJ2-5	.	TRBV7-2
TGTGCCAGCAACCCTATGGGGAGGGGAAATGAAAAACTGTTTTTT	CASNPMGRGNEKLFF	.	TRBJ1-4	.	TRBV9
TGTGCCAGCAGTCTCACGGTCGAAGCTTTCTTT	CASSLTVEAFF	.	TRBJ1-1	.	TRBV25-1
TGTGCCAGCAGTGACGACATCCACGAGCAGTACTTC	CASSDDIHEQYF	.	TRBJ2-7	.	TRBV6-1
TGTGCCAGCCGACGAGACAGTGCTAGCAATCAGCCCCAGCATTTT	CASRRDSASNQPQHF	.	TRBJ1-5	.	TRBV6-5
TGTGCCAGCAGTTGGGACGGGGGGGCCGGTGAGACCCAGTACTTC	CASSWDGGAGETQYF	TRBD2	TRBJ2-5	few	TRBV6-5
TGCGCCAGCAGCTTGGTTCCGGGTTACAATGAGCAGTTCTTC	CASSLVPGYNEQFF	.	TRBJ2-1	.	TRBV5-1
TGTGCCAGCAGACTGGGACAAAACAATGAGCAGTTCTTC	CASRLGQNNEQFF	.	TRBJ2-1	.	TRBV2
TGTGCTAGTGGTCCAGAACCGGGAGATACGCAGTATTTT	CASGPEPGDTQYF	.	TRBJ2-3	.	TRBV12-5
TGCGCCAGCAGCAGGGAGACAGGGGAAAACACTGAAGCTTTCTTT	CASSRETGENTEAFF	TRBD1	TRBJ1-1	.	TRBV5-1
TGTGCCTGGAGGGACTACTCAGAGACCCAGTACTTC	CAWRDYSETQYF	.	TRBJ2-5	.	TRBV30
TGTGCCAGCTCAGAAGGACTCCAAGAGACCCAGTACTTC	CASSEGLQETQYF	.	TRBJ2-5	.	TRBV18
TGTGCCAGTAGTACAGTTCACCAACCCCCAGAGACCCAGTACTTC	CASSTVHQPPETQYF	.	TRBJ2-5	.	TRBV19
TGTGCCAGCAGCTCAGGGACAGGGAAGGTAAACACTGAAGCTTTCTTT	CASSSGTGKVNTEAFF	TRBD1	TRBJ1-1	.	TRBV7-9
TGTGCCAGCAGTTGGACTAGCGGGGGGACCAATGAGCAGTTCTTC	CASSWTSGGTNEQFF	TRBD2	TRBJ2-1	.	TRBV2
TGCGCCAGCGCCCCCGGGACAGGGCGCTACGAGCAGTACTTC	CASAPGTGRYEQYF	TRBD1	TRBJ2-7	.	TRBV5-1
TGTGCCAGCAGCGCGGGACAGTACTATGGCTACACCTTC	CASSAGQYYGYTF	TRBD1	TRBJ1-2	.	TRBV5-6
TGTGCCAGCAGCGCGGGACAGGGGGCAATGACCCAGTACTTC	CASSAGQGAMTQYF	TRBD1	TRBJ2-5	.	TRBV11-2
TGTGCCTGGGATAAACAGGGGAGTGGGAACACTGAAGCTTTCTTT	CAWDKQGSGNTEAFF	TRBD1	TRBJ1-1	.	TRBV30
TGTGCTAGTGGGGGACTAGCGGAAGAGACCCAGTACTTC	CASGGLAEETQYF	TRBD2	TRBJ2-5	.	TRBV12-5
TGCGCCAGCAGCTTTAGCGGTAGCTCCTACAATGAGCAGTTCTTC	CASSFSGSSYNEQFF	.	TRBJ2-1	.	TRBV5-1
TGTGCCAGCTCACCAAAGGGGGCGCAGGGGGCGAGAGCTTTCTTT	CASSPKGAQGARAFF	TRBD1	TRBJ1-1	once	TRBV18
TGTGCCACCAGCCGAAGTACTTGGGGGGGGCTAGGGGAAAAACTGTTTTTT	CATSRSTWGGLGEKLFF	.	TRBJ1-4	.	TRBV15
TGTGCCTCAGCCCCGGGACACCGAACCAGAGGGGTTTCACCCCTCCACTTT	CASAPGHRTRGVSPLHF	.	TRBJ1-6	.	TRBV30
TGTGCCAGCAGTACCTTCGGGGGAGGCTACACCTTC	CASSTFGGGYTF	.	TRBJ1-2	.	TRBV6-5
TGTGCCAGCAGTTTCGGGGGCTATGGCTACACCTTC	CASSFGGYGYTF	.	TRBJ1-2	.	TRBV6-5
TGCAGCGGGGGGGACGGACCCTCGGGAGGCTACACCTTC	CSGGDGPSGGYTF	.	TRBJ1-2	few	TRBV29-1
TGTGCCAGCAGCTTGGAAAGAGGCCTGGGTGAAAAACTGTTTTTT	CASSLERGLGEKLFF	.	TRBJ1-4	.	TRBV5-6
TGTGCCAGCAGGCCCTCGACAGGGGCGGGGTATGGCTACACCTTC	CASRPSTGAGYGYTF	TRBD1	TRBJ1-2	few	TRBV2
TGTGCCAGCAGCTTATTAGGGACTAGCAGAGACAATGAGCAGTTCTTC	CASSLLGTSRDNEQFF	TRBD2	TRBJ2-1	.	TRBV7-2
TGCGCCAGCAGTCCCGGACAGGGGGCATATAACGATGATCAGCCCCAGCATTTT	CASSPGQGAYNDDQPQHF	TRBD1	TRBJ1-5	few	TRBV23-1
TGTGCCAGCAGTTTATCGCCCGAAGTCGGGACCCAGTACTTC	CASSLSPEVGTQYF	.	TRBJ2-5	few	TRBV27
TGTGCCAGCAGCGCGGGGCATTCCCCGGGCTACACCTTC	CASSAGHSPGYTF	.	TRBJ1-2	.	TRBV5-6
TGTGCCAGCAGCTTACGAGACAGGGATGGCTACACCTTC	CASSLRDRDGYTF	TRBD1	TRBJ1-2	few	TRBV7-9
TGTGCCAGTAGTCCACCACAAACAGGGGCCACTGAAGCTTTCTTT	CASSPPQTGATEAFF	TRBD1	TRBJ1-1	.	TRBV19
TGTGCCAGCAGCCCCAGGACTAGCGGGGGAGGACGGTCCTACGAGCAGTACTTC	CASSPRTSGGGRSYEQYF	TRBD2	TRBJ2-7	once	TRBV7-2
TGTGCCAGCAGCAAAGTCCGTATCGATCGGGGGAGTCGCACAGATACGCAGTATTTT	CASSKVRIDRGSRTDTQYF	.	TRBJ2-3	.	TRBV21-1
TGTGCCACCATGCCAGGGTACACTGAAGCTTTCTTT	CATMPGYTEAFF	.	TRBJ1-1	.	TRBV15
TGTGCCAGCAGCCAAGCCAGGGGCAATCAGCCCCAGCATTTT	CASSQARGNQPQHF	.	TRBJ1-5	few	TRBV3-1/TRBV3-2